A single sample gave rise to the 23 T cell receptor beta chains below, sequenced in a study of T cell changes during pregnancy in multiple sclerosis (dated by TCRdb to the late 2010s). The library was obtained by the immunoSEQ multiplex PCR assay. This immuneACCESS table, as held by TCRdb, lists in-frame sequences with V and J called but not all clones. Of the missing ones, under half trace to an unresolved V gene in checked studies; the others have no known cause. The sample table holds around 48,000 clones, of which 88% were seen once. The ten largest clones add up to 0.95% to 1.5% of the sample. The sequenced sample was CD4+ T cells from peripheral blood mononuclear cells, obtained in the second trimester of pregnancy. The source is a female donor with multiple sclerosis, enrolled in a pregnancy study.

CDR3 sequence reads: CASSVSLAERNEQFF. The CDR3 DNA sequence: TGTGCCAGCAGTGTCTCACTAGCGGAGCGGAATGAGCAGTTCTTC. The rearrangement uses TRBV6-1 and TRBJ2-1; 8 bases line up with TRBD2. J was trimmed by 7 bases and V by 4 bases; bases with no gene match: 9. The CDR3 extends over 15 amino acids. Germline CDR1 is MNHNS and CDR2 is SASEGT.

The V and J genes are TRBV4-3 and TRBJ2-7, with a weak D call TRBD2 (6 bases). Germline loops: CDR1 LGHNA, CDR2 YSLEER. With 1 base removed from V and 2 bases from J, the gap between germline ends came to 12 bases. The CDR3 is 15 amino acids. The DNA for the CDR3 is TGCGCCAGCAGCCAAGTTGGAGGGAATCCCTACGAGCAGTACTTC. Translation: CASSQVGGNPYEQYF.

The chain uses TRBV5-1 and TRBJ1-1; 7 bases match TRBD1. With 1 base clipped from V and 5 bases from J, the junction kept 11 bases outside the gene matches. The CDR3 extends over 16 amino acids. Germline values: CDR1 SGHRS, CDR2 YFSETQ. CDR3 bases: TGCGCCAGCAGCTTGACGCCGGGACAGCAAGGTACTGAAGCTTTCTTT. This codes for CASSLTPGQQGTEAFF.

The CDR3 nucleotides are TGTGCCAGCAGTGGGACAGGGGGTTCATCAGCCAAAAACATTCAGTACTTC. The encoded protein is CASSGTGGSSAKNIQYF. This chain uses TRBV6-1 with TRBJ2-4, with TRBD1 matching 10 bases. The CDR3 is 17 amino acids. V was clipped by 4 bases and J by 0 bases; unmatched bases: 6. Germline V lookup: CDR1 MNHNS, CDR2 SASEGT.

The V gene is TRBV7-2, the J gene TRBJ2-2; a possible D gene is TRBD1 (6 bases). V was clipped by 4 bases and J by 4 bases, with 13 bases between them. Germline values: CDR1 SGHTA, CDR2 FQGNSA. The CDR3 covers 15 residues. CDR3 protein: CASSWTVDSTGELFF. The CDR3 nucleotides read TGTGCCAGCAGCTGGACAGTGGATTCCACCGGGGAGCTGTTTTTT.

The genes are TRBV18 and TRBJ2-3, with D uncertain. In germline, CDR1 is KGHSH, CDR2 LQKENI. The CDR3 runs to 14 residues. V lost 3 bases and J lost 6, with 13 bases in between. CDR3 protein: CASSPPGRIDTQYF. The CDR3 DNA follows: TGTGCCAGCTCACCCCCCGGCAGGATTGATACGCAGTATTTT. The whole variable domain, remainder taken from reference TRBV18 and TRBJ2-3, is NAGVMQNPRHLVRRRGQEARLRCSPMKGHSHVYWYRQLPEEGLKFMVYLQKENIIDESGMPKERFSAEFPKEGPSILRIQQVVRGDSAAYFCASSPPGRIDTQYFGPGTRLTVL.

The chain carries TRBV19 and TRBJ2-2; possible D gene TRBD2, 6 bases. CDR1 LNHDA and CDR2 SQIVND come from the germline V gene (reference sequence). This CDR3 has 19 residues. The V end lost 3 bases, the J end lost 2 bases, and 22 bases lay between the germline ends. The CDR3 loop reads CASSIWGGTGLRNTGELFF. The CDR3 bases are TGTGCCAGTAGTATTTGGGGCGGGACCGGCCTACGTAACACCGGGGAGCTGTTTTTT.

The CDR3: CASSSPYTGELFF. As DNA, the CDR3 is TGTGCCAGCAGCTCCCCTTACACCGGGGAGCTGTTTTTT. This chain uses TRBV11-3 with TRBJ2-2, with D unresolved. From germline, CDR1 is SGHNT and CDR2 YENEEA. V gave up 4 bases and J gave up 3 bases, with 6 bases separating them. This CDR3 spans 13 amino acids.

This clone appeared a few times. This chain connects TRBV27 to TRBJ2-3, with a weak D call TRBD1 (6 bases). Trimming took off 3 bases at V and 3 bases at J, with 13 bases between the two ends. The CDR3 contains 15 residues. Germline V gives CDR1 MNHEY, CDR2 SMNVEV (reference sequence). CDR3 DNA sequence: TGTGCCAGCAGTTTGGCCCGAGACAGGACAGATACGCAGTATTTT. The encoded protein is CASSLARDRTDTQYF.

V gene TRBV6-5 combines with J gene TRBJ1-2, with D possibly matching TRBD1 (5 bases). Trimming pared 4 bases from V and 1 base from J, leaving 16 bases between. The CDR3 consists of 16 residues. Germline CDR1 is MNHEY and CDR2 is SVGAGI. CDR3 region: CASSSSRAGSNYGYTF. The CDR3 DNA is TGTGCCAGCAGTTCGAGCAGGGCCGGCAGTAACTATGGCTACACCTTC.

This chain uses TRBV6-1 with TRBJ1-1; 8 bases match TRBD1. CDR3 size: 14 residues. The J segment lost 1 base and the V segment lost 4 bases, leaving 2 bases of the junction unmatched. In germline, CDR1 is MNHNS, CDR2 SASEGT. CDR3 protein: CASSVTGGNTEAFF. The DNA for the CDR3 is TGTGCCAGCAGTGTTACAGGGGGGAACACTGAAGCTTTCTTT.

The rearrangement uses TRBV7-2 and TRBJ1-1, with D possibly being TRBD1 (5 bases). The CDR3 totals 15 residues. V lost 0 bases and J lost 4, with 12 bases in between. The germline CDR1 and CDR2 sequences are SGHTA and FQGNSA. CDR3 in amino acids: CASSLAGGGGTEAFF. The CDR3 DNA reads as TGTGCCAGCAGCTTAGCGGGTGGGGGGGGCACTGAAGCTTTCTTT.

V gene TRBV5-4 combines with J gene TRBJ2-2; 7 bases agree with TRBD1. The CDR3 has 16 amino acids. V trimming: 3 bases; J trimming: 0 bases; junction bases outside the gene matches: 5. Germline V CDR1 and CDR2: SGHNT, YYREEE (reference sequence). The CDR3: CASSSKQGSNTGELFF. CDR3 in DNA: TGTGCCAGCAGCTCAAAACAGGGGTCGAACACCGGGGAGCTGTTTTTT.

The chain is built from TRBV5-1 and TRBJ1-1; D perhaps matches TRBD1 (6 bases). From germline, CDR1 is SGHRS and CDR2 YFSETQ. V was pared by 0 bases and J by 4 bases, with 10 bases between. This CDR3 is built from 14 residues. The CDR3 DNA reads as TGCGCCAGCAGCTTGGGAACAGGGCGCACTGAAGCTTTCTTT. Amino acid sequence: CASSLGTGRTEAFF.

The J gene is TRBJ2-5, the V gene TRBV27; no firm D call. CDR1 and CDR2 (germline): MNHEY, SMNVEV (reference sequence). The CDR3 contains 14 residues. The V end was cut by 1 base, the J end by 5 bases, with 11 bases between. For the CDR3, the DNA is TGTGCCAGCAGTTTATGGTCTAGTCCGGAGACCCAGTACTTC. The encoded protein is CASSLWSSPETQYF.

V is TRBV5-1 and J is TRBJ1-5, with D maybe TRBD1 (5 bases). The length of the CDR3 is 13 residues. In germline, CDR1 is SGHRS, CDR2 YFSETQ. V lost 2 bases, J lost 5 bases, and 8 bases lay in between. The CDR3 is CASSFSGDQPQHF. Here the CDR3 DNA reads TGCGCCAGCAGCTTTTCGGGGGATCAGCCCCAGCATTTT.

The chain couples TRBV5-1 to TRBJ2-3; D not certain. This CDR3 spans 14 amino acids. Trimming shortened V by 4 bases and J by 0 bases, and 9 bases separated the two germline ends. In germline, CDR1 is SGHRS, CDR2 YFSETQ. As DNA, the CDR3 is TGCGCCAGCAGCCCCCTAGACAGCACAGATACGCAGTATTTT. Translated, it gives CASSPLDSTDTQYF.

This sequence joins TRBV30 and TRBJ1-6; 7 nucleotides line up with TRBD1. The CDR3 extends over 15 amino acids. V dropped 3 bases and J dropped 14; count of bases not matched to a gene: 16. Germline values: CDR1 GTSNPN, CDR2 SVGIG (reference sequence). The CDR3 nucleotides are TGTGCCTGGAGCACCCACAGGGGAGTAAATTCGGCCCTCCACTTT. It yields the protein CAWSTHRGVNSALHF. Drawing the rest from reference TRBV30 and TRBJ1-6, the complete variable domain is SQTIHQWPATLVQPVGSPLSLECTVEGTSNPNLYWYRQAAGRGLQLLFYSVGIGQISSEVPQNLSASRPQDRQFILSSKKLLLSDSGFYLCAWSTHRGVNSALHFGNGTRLTVT.

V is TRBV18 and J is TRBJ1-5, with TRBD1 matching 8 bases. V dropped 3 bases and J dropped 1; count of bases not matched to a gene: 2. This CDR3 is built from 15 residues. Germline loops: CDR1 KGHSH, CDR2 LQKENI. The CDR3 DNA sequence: TGTGCCAGCTCACCCGACAGGGGAAGCAATCAGCCCCAGCATTTT. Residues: CASSPDRGSNQPQHF. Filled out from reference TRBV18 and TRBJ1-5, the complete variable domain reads NAGVMQNPRHLVRRRGQEARLRCSPMKGHSHVYWYRQLPEEGLKFMVYLQKENIIDESGMPKERFSAEFPKEGPSILRIQQVVRGDSAAYFCASSPDRGSNQPQHFGDGTRLSIL.

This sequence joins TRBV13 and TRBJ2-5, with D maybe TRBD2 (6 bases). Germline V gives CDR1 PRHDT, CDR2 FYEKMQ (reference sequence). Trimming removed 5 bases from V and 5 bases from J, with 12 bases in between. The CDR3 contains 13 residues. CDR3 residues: CASSESGAETQYF. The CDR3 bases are TGTGCCAGCAGCGAGTCGGGAGCGGAGACCCAGTACTTC.

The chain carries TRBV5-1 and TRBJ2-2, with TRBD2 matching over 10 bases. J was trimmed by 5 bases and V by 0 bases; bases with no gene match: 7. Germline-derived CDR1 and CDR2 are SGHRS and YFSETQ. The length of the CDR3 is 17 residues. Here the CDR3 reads CASSLEASGSVTGELFF. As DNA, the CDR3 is TGCGCCAGCAGCTTGGAGGCTAGCGGGAGTGTTACCGGGGAGCTGTTTTTT.

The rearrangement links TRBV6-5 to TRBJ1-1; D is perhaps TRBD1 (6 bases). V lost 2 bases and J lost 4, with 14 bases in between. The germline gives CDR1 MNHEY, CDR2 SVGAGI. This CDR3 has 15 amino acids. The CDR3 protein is CASSYVRAGATEAFF. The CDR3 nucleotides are TGTGCCAGCAGTTACGTTCGGGCAGGGGCCACTGAAGCTTTCTTT.

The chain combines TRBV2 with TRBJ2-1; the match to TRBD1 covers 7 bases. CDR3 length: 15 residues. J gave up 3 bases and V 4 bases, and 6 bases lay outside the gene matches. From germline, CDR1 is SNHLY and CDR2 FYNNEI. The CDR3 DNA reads TGTGCCAGCAGTGTGACAGGGAAGGGCTACAATGAGCAGTTCTTC. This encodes CASSVTGKGYNEQFF.